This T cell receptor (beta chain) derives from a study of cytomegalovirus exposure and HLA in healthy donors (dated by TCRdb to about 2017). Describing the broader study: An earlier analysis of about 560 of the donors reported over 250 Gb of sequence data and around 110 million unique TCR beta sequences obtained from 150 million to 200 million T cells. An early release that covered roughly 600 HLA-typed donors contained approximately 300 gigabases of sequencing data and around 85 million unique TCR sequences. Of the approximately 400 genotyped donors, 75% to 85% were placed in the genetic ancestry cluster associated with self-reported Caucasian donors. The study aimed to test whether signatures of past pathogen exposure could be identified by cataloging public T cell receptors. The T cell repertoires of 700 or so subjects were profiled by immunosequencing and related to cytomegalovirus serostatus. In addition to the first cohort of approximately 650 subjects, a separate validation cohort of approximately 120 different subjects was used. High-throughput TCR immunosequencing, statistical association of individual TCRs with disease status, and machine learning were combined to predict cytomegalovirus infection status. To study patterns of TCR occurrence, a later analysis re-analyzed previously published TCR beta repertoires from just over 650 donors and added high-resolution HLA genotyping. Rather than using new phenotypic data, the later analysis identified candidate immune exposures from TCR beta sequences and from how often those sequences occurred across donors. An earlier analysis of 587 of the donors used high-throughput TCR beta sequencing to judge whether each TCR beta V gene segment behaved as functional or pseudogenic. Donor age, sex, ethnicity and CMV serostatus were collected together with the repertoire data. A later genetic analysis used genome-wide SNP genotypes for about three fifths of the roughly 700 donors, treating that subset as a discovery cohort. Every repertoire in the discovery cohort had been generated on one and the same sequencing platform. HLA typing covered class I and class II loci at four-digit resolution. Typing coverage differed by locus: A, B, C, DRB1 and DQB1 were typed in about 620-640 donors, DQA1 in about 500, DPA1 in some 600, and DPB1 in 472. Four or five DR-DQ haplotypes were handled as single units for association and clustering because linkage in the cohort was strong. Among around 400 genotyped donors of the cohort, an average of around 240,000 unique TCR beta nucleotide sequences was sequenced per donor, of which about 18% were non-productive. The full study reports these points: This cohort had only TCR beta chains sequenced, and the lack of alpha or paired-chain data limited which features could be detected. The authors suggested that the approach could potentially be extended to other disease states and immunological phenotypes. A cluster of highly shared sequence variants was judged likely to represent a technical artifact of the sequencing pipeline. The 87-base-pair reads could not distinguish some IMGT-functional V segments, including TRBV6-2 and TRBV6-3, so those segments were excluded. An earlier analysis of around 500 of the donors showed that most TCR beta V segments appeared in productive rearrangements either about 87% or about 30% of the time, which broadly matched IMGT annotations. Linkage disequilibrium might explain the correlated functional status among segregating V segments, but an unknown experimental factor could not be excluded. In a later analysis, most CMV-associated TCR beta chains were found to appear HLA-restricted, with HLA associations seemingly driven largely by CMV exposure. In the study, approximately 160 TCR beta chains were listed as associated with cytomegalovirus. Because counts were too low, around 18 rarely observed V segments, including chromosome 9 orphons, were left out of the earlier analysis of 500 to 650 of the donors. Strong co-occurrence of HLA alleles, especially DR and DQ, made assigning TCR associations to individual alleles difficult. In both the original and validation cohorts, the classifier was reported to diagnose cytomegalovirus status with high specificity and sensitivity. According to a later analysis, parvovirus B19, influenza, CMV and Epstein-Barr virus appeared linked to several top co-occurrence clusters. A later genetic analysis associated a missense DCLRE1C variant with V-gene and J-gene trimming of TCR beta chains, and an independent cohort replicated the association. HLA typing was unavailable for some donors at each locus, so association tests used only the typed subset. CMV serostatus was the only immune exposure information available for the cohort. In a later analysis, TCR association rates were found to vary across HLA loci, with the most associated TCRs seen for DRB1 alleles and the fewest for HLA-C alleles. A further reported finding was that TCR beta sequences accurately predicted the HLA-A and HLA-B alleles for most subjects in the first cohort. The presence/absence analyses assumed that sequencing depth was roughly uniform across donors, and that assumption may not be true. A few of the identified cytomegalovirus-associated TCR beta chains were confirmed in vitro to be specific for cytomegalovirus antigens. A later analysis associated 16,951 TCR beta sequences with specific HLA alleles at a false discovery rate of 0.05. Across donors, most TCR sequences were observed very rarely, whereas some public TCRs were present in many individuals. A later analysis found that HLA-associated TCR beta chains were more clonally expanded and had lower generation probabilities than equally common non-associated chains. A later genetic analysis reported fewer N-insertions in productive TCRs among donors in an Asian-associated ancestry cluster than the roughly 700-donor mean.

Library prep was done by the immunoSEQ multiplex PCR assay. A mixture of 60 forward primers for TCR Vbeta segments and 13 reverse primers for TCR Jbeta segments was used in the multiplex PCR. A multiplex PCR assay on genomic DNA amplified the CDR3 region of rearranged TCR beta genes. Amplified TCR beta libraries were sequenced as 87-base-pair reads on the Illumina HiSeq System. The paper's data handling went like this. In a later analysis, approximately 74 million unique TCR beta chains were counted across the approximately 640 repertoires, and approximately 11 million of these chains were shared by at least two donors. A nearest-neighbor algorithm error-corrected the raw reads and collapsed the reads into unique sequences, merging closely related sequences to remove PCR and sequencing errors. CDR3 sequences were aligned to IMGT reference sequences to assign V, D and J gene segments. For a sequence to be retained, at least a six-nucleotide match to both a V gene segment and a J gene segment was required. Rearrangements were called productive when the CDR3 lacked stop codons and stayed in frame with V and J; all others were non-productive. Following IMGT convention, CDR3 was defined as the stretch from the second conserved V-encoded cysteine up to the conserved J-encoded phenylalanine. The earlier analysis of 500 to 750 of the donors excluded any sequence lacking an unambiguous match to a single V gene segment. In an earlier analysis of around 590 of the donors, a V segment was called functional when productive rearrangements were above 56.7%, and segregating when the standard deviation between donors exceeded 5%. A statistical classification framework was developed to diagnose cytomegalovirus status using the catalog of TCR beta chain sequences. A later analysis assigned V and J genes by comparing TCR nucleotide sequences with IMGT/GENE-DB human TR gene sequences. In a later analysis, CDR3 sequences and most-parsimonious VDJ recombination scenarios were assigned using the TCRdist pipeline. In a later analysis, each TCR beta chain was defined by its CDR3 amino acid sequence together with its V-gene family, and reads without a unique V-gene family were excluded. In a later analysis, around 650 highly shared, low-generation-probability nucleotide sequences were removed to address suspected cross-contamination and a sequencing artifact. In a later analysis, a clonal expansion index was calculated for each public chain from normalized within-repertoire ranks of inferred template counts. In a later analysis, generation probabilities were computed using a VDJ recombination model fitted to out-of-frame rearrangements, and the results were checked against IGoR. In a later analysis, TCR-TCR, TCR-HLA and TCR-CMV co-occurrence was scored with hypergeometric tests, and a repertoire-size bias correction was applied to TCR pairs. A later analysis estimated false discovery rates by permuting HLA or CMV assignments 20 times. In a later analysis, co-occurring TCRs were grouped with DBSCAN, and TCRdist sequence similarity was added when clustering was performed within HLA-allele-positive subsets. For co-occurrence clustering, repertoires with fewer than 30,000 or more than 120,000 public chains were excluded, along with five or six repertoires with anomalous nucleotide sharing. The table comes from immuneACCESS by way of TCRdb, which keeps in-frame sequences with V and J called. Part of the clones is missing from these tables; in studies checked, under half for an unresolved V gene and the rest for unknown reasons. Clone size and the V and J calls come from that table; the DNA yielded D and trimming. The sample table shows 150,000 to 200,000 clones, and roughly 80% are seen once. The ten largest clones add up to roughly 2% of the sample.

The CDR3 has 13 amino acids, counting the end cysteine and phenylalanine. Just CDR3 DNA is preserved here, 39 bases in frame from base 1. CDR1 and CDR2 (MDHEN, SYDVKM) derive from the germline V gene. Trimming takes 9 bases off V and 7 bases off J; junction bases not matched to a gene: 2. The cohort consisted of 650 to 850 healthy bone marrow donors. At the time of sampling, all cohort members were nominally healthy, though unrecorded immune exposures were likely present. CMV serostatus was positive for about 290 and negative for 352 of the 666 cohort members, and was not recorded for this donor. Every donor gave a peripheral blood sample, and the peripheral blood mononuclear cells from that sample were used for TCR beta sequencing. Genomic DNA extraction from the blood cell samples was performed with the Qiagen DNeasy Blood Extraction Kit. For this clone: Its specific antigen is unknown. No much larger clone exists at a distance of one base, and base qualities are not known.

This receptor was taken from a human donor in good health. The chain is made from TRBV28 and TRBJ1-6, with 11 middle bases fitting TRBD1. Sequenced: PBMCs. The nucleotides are TGTGCCAGTTGGGACAGGGGGAATTCACCCCTCCACTTT. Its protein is CASWDRGNSPLHF.